Each of the 13 T cell receptor beta chains below was sequenced from the same sample in a study of blood T cell repertoires in COVID-19. Repertoires were generated with immunoSEQ multiplex PCR, while TCRdb's copy carries only in-frame clones and drops some. Here the sample spans around 250,000 clones, approximately 85% being singletons. Sequenced sample: peripheral blood. Receptors were obtained from a man aged 45 to 65 with active or convalescent COVID-19.

The chain employs TRBV6-5 and TRBJ2-3; a weak D match, TRBD1 (7 bases). This CDR3 comprises 16 residues. V was clipped by 4 bases and J by 4 bases, with 18 bases between them. The germline V gene has CDR1 MNHEY and CDR2 SVGAGI. CDR3 region: CASSWRGPEAADTQYF. The CDR3 coding sequence is TGTGCCAGCAGTTGGAGGGGGCCCGAAGCCGCAGATACGCAGTATTTT.

The chain combines TRBV19 with TRBJ2-1, with 7 bases matching TRBD2. This CDR3 is built from 16 residues. Germline V gene sequence: CDR1 LNHDA, CDR2 SQIVND (reference sequence). Trimming took 3 bases from V and 0 from J; bases not matched to a gene: 5. CDR3 sequence: CASSMGSGLSYNEQFF. CDR3 in DNA: TGTGCCAGTAGTATGGGTAGCGGGCTCTCCTACAATGAGCAGTTCTTC.

The chain carries TRBV28 and TRBJ1-6, with D hard to call. V was clipped by 8 bases and J by 7 bases, with 15 bases between them. CDR1 and CDR2 from the germline V gene are MDHEN and SYDVKM. CDR3 size: 14 residues. The CDR3, as DNA: TGTGCCAGCTCGTTTCTGGAGGTCAATTCACCCCTCCACTTT. Its translation: CASSFLEVNSPLHF.

The rearrangement links TRBV4-2 to TRBJ2-7; 8 positions agree with TRBD1. Germline V gene lookup returns CDR1 LGHNA and CDR2 YNFKEQ. V lost 0 bases and J lost 2; bases outside the gene matches: 3. The CDR3 length is 15 residues. The CDR3 DNA reads TGTGCCAGCAGCCAAGATGTCAGGGGGCCCTACGAGCAGTACTTC. Encoded protein: CASSQDVRGPYEQYF.

The chain recombines TRBV30 with TRBJ1-4; 12 bases align to TRBD1. Germline CDR1 GTSNPN, CDR2 SVGIG (reference sequence). The CDR3 length is 19 residues. The J segment lost 2 bases and the V segment lost 4 bases, leaving 14 bases of the junction unmatched. As DNA, the CDR3 is TGTGCCTGGAAATCCCGGGACAGGGGGCGCGGACCCACTAATGAAAAACTGTTTTTT. This codes for CAWKSRDRGRGPTNEKLFF. The full variable domain, its missing parts supplied by reference TRBV30 and TRBJ1-4, is SQTIHQWPATLVQPVGSPLSLECTVEGTSNPNLYWYRQAAGRGLQLLFYSVGIGQISSEVPQNLSASRPQDRQFILSSKKLLLSDSGFYLCAWKSRDRGRGPTNEKLFFGSGTQLSVL.

This sequence joins TRBV28 and TRBJ1-1, with a tentative D call TRBD1 (6 bases). CDR1 MDHEN and CDR2 SYDVKM come from the germline V gene. The CDR3 is 13 residues long. Trimming cost V 6 bases and J 0 bases, with 8 bases left between them. The CDR3 nucleotides are TGTGCCAGCAGACAGGGTTTGAACACTGAAGCTTTCTTT. It translates to CASRQGLNTEAFF.

The chain carries TRBV28 and TRBJ1-5; no clear D gene. Germline CDR1 reads MDHEN; CDR2 reads SYDVKM. The CDR3 sequence is 14 residues long. Trimming stripped 7 bases from V and 8 bases from J, with 18 bases between. CDR3 in amino acids: CASKGNRRYEPQHF. The CDR3 DNA is TGTGCCAGCAAAGGGAATCGGAGGTACGAGCCCCAGCATTTT. The complete variable domain, with remaining parts taken from reference TRBV28 and TRBJ1-5, reads DVKVTQSSRYLVKRTGEKVFLECVQDMDHENMFWYRQDPGLGLRLIYFSYDVKMKEKGDIPEGYSVSREKKERFSLILESASTNQTSMYLCASKGNRRYEPQHFGDGTRLSIL.

This chain uses TRBV4-3 with TRBJ2-5, with 12 bases that match TRBD2. The CDR3 contains 18 residues. From germline, CDR1 is LGHNA and CDR2 YSLEER. The V segment lost 4 bases and the J segment 1 base; nucleotides outside the gene matches: 10. The chain's CDR3 is CASSLSLAGGLIQETQYF. CDR3 sequence (DNA): TGCGCCAGCAGCCTGTCGCTAGCGGGAGGGCTCATCCAAGAGACCCAGTACTTC.

The J gene is TRBJ1-1, the V gene TRBV18, with 9 bases fitting TRBD1. Germline V gene lookup returns CDR1 KGHSH and CDR2 LQKENI. This CDR3 is built from 16 residues. The ends lost 5 bases at V and 2 bases at J; junction bases unmatched: 9. The chain's CDR3 is CASSGQGPPSNTEAFF. CDR3 nucleotides: TGTGCCAGCTCAGGACAGGGGCCACCCAGTAACACTGAAGCTTTCTTT.

The chain combines TRBV5-1 with TRBJ2-3; 9 bases match TRBD1. The CDR3 length is 15 residues. Unmatched junction bases numbered 7, after V lost 3 bases and J lost 5 bases. Germline CDR1 SGHRS, CDR2 YFSETQ. The CDR3 DNA reads as TGCGCCAGCAGCTCCACAGGGGGCATAGGAGATACGCAGTATTTT. Encoded protein: CASSSTGGIGDTQYF.

The chain carries TRBV25-1 and TRBJ2-3, with 7 bases fitting TRBD2. The V gene's germline CDR1 is MGHDK and CDR2 SYGVNS. Germline trimming cut 11 bases from V and 1 base from J; bases unmatched to any gene: 6. The CDR3 length is 13 residues. CDR3 loop: CALGLAGTDTQYF. As DNA, the CDR3 is TGTGCCCTAGGGCTAGCGGGCACAGATACGCAGTATTTT.

The rearrangement links TRBV20-1 to TRBJ2-1; 12 bases match TRBD2. The CDR3 runs to 17 residues. The trim removed 3 bases at V and 0 bases at J, leaving 6 bases unmatched. Germline CDR1 is DFQATT and CDR2 is SNEGSKA (reference sequence). This CDR3 reads CSASWLAGGSSYNEQFF. In DNA, the CDR3 is TGCAGTGCTAGTTGGCTAGCGGGGGGGAGCTCCTACAATGAGCAGTTCTTC.

This clone occurred once. The rearrangement joins TRBV5-4 to TRBJ2-5, with TRBD2 matching over 7 bases. After removal of 4 bases from V and 5 bases from J, the junction contained 8 bases not matched to a gene. CDR3 size: 14 residues. Germline V lookup: CDR1 SGHNT, CDR2 YYREEE (reference sequence). As DNA, the CDR3 is TGTGCCAGCAGCCGGGGACCCGGGGGGGAGACCCAGTACTTC. Translation: CASSRGPGGETQYF.